These 17 T cell receptor beta chains were sequenced from one sample in a study of cytotoxic CD8 clonotypes in ibrutinib-treated CLL. TCRdb's copy holds only in-frame clones and misses some; the assay was immunoSEQ multiplex PCR. Counted here are over 140,000 clones, 70% to 90% occurring once; the ten biggest clones make up 7.6%. Specimen: PBMCs, collected after 36 months of ibrutinib treatment. These receptor sequences come from a human donor with chronic lymphocytic leukemia.

This rearrangement joins TRBV5-4 to TRBJ2-2, with TRBD1 identical over 10 bases. The CDR3 length is 15 residues. Losses at the gene ends were 0 bases for V and 7 bases for J; bases not matched to a gene: 3. Germline lookup yields CDR1 SGHNT and CDR2 YYREEE (reference sequence). CDR3 region: CASSLVTGGYGELFF. CDR3 nucleotide sequence: TGTGCCAGCAGCTTGGTGACAGGGGGCTACGGGGAGCTGTTTTTT.

The chain joins TRBV20-1 to TRBJ2-3; unclear D gene. V was shortened by 3 bases and J by 4 bases, with 5 bases between the two germline ends. This CDR3 region has 11 residues. Germline V lookup: CDR1 DFQATT, CDR2 SNEGSKA (reference sequence). This CDR3 reads CSASQADTQYF. CDR3 bases: TGCAGTGCTAGCCAGGCAGATACGCAGTATTTT.

The chain carries TRBV10-3 and TRBJ2-7; 9 bases line up with TRBD2. The V gene's germline CDR1 is ENHRY and CDR2 SYGVKD. The CDR3 contains 15 residues. V shed 2 bases, J shed 2 bases, and the junction held 4 bases outside the gene matches. The chain's CDR3 is CAISEQAGGAYEQYF. Written as DNA, the CDR3 is TGTGCCATCAGTGAGCAAGCGGGGGGTGCCTACGAGCAGTACTTC.

This chain uses TRBV29-1 with TRBJ2-3, with 8 bases identical to TRBD1. The trim removed 4 bases at V and 6 bases at J, leaving 9 bases unmatched. CDR3 length: 14 amino acids. Per germline, CDR1 SQVTM and CDR2 ANQGSEA. The CDR3 loop reads CSVGRQGAGDTQYF. The CDR3, as DNA: TGCAGCGTTGGTCGGCAGGGGGCAGGTGATACGCAGTATTTT.

The chain has TRBV18 and TRBJ1-4, with TRBD1 as a possible D gene (5 bases). CDR3 length equals 12 residues. Germline values: CDR1 KGHSH, CDR2 LQKENI. V was pared by 1 base and J by 14 bases, with 11 bases between. The CDR3 coding sequence is TGTGCCAGCTCACCACGCGAGGGGTTCCTGTTTTTT. It is translated as CASSPREGFLFF.

The genes are TRBV9 and TRBJ2-2; D may be TRBD1 (5 bases). Trimming cost V 2 bases and J 7 bases, with 12 bases left between them. The CDR3 runs 14 residues. Looked up from germline, CDR1 is SGDLS and CDR2 is YYNGEE. The CDR3 region is CASSVTVGGGELFF. In DNA, the CDR3 is TGTGCCAGCAGCGTGACAGTAGGCGGCGGGGAGCTGTTTTTT.

The rearrangement links TRBV5-4 to TRBJ2-1, with 10 nucleotides matching TRBD2. The CDR3 is 18 residues long. Germline loops: CDR1 SGHNT, CDR2 YYREEE (reference sequence). Trimming at V came to 1 base and at J to 0 bases, leaving 7 bases not matched to a gene. The CDR3 region has the DNA TGTGCCAGCAGCTTGTTTGGCGCTAGCGGGAGCTCCTACAATGAGCAGTTCTTC. Translated, it gives CASSLFGASGSSYNEQFF.

There are a few counts of this clone. The gene calls are TRBV19 and TRBJ1-2; D is unclear. In germline, CDR1 is LNHDA, CDR2 SQIVND (reference sequence). CDR3 length equals 11 residues. Trimming removed 7 bases at V and 3 bases at J, with 6 bases between. The CDR3 sequence: CASMSHYGYTF. DNA of the CDR3: TGTGCCAGTATGAGCCACTATGGCTACACCTTC.

The rearrangement uses TRBV7-9 and TRBJ1-5, with D uncertain. The V end lost 6 bases, the J end lost 3 bases, and 6 bases lay between the germline ends. The CDR3 has 12 residues. CDR1 is SEHNR and CDR2 is FQNEAQ in the germline V gene (reference sequence). The CDR3 spells CASSLLNQPQHF. DNA for the CDR3: TGTGCCAGCAGTCTCCTCAATCAGCCCCAGCATTTT.

This chain uses TRBV11-2 with TRBJ1-5; tentatively, D is TRBD1 (6 bases). Germline CDR1 reads SGHAT; CDR2 reads FQNNGV. CDR3 length equals 15 residues. V was pared by 3 bases and J by 0 bases, with 9 bases between. The CDR3 sequence: CASSFGQTSNQPQHF. Here the CDR3 DNA reads TGTGCCAGCAGCTTCGGACAGACTAGCAATCAGCCCCAGCATTTT.

This chain uses TRBV11-2 with TRBJ1-2, with a possible D match to TRBD1 (6 bases). Between the trimmed V and J ends, which lost 5 bases and 5 bases, there was a span of 27 bases. Germline CDR1 is SGHAT and CDR2 is FQNNGV. The length of the CDR3 is 18 residues. The CDR3 bases are TGTGCCAGCAGCCGGGAGGATGTTTGGGGGGCGTTAAAGTATGGCTACACCTTC. Amino acids: CASSREDVWGALKYGYTF.

This clone was recorded only once. This rearrangement joins TRBV5-5 to TRBJ2-3; the D is unclear. Trimming took off 5 bases at V and 2 bases at J, with 6 bases between the two ends. This CDR3 is 12 amino acids long. Germline V lookup: CDR1 SGHKS, CDR2 YYEKEE (reference sequence). CDR3: CASRTDTDTQYF. CDR3 in DNA: TGTGCCAGCAGAACCGACACAGATACGCAGTATTTT.

V gene TRBV5-6 combines with J gene TRBJ2-3; D is perhaps TRBD2 (5 bases). The CDR3 totals 16 residues. The germline CDR1 and CDR2 sequences are SGHDT and YYEEEE. Deletions cut 0 bases from V and 0 bases from J, with 11 bases between. CDR3 coding DNA: TGTGCCAGCAGCTTGGCCGGGATATCTAGCACAGATACGCAGTATTTT. Protein: CASSLAGISSTDTQYF.

This sequence joins TRBV27 and TRBJ1-1; unclear D gene. The CDR3 consists of 14 residues. Trimming shortened V by 2 bases and J by 6 bases, and 13 bases separated the two germline ends. Germline V gene lookup returns CDR1 MNHEY and CDR2 SMNVEV (reference sequence). The CDR3 sequence is CASSLELRGSEAFF. The CDR3, as DNA: TGTGCCAGCAGTTTAGAGTTACGGGGTTCTGAAGCTTTCTTT.

The rearrangement uses TRBV6-5 and TRBJ2-7; D is uncertain. The CDR3 spans 15 residues. V shed 0 bases and J shed 0 bases, with 9 bases lying between them. The germline CDR1 and CDR2 sequences are MNHEY and SVGAGI. The CDR3 region has the DNA TGTGCCAGCAGTTACTCGTCAGCGTTCTCCTACGAGCAGTACTTC. Translated: CASSYSSAFSYEQYF.

J is TRBJ1-4 and V is TRBV28; possible D gene TRBD1, 5 bases. In germline, CDR1 is MDHEN, CDR2 SYDVKM. V lost 7 bases and J 8 bases, leaving 26 bases between the germline ends. The CDR3 has 17 residues. CDR3 sequence reads: CASTSWALARVREKLFF. As DNA, the CDR3 is TGTGCCAGCACCTCCTGGGCTTTGGCCAGGGTTCGGGAAAAACTGTTTTTT.

CDR3 coding DNA: TGTGCCAGCAGTTTCGCGGGACAATATGTTCGCGATGAGCAGTTCTTC. Its translation: CASSFAGQYVRDEQFF. The chain recombines TRBV28 with TRBJ2-1; perhaps D is TRBD1 or TRBD2 (6 bases each). With 3 bases removed from V and 8 bases from J, the gap between germline ends came to 20 bases. This CDR3 is built from 16 residues. Germline V CDR1 and CDR2: MDHEN, SYDVKM. Based on the CDR3 plus reference TRBV28 and TRBJ2-1, the full variable domain is DVKVTQSSRYLVKRTGEKVFLECVQDMDHENMFWYRQDPGLGLRLIYFSYDVKMKEKGDIPEGYSVSREKKERFSLILESASTNQTSMYLCASSFAGQYVRDEQFFGPGTRLTVL.